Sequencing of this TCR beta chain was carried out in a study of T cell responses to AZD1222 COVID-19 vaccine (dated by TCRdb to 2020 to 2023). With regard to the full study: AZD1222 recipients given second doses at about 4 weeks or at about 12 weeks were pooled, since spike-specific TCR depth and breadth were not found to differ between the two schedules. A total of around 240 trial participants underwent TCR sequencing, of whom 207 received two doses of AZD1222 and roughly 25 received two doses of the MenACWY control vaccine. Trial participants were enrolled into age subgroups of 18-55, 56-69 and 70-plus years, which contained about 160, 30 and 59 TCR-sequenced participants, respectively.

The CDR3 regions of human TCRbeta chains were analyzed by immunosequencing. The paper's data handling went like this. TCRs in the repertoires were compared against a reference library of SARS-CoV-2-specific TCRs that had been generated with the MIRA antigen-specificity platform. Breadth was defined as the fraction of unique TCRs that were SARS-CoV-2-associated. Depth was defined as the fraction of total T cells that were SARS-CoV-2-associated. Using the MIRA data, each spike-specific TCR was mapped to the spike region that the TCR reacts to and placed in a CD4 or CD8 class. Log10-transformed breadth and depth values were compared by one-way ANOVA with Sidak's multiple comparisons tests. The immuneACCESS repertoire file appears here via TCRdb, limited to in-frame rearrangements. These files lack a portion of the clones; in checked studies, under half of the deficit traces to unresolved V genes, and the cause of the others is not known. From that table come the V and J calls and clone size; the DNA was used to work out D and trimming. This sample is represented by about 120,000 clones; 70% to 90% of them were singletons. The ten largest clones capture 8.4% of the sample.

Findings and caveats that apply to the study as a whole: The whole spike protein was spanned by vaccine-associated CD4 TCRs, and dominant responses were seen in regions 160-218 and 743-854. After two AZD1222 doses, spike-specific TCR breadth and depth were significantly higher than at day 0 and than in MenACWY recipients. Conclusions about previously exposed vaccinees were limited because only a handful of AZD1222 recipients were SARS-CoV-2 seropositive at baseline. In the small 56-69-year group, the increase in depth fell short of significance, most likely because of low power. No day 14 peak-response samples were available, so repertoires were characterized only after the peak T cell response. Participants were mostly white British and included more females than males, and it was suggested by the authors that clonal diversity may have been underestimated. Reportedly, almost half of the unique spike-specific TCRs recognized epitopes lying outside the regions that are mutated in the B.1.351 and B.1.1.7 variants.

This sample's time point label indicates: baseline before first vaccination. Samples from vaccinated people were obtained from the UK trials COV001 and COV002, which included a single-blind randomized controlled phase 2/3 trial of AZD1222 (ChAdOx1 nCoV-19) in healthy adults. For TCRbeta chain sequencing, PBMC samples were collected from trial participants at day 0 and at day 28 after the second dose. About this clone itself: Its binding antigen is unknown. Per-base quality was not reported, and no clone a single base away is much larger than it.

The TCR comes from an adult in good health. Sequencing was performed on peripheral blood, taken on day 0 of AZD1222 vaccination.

The CDR3 has the sequence CASSPMGGIEKLFF. The sequenced DNA is TGTGCCAGCTCACCAATGGGGGGGATTGAAAAACTGTTTTTT. This chain joins TRBV18 to TRBJ1-4; the D gene is possibly TRBD1, with 5 bases matching. The germline V gene yields KGHSH for CDR1 and LQKENI for CDR2. The CDR3 sequence holds 14 residues, the cysteine and phenylalanine included. Only the CDR3 portion is preserved as DNA: 42 bases, with reading frame beginning at the first base. The junction shows trimming of 2 bases on V and 7 bases on J, plus 11 bases between the germline ends.